The 26 T cell receptor beta chains given below trace back to one sample, sequenced in a study of blood T cell repertoires in COVID-19. Assay: immunoSEQ multiplex PCR; the TCRdb copy retains only in-frame clones and omits some. The sample yields about 140,000 clones, around 90% seen once. What was sequenced was peripheral blood. The receptor source for this set is a man aged 60 to 75 with active or convalescent COVID-19.

This rearrangement joins TRBV15 to TRBJ2-3, with 8 bases identical to TRBD2. The CDR3 spans 14 residues. J gave up 0 bases and V 10 bases, and 6 bases lay outside the gene matches. The germline V gene encodes CDR1 LNHNV and CDR2 YYDKDF (reference sequence). The CDR3 region has the DNA TGTGCCATCACAGCGGGAGCTAGCACAGATACGCAGTATTTT. This codes for CAITAGASTDTQYF.

The chain employs TRBV6-2 or TRBV6-3 and TRBJ1-1; D might be TRBD1 (6 bases). V shed 5 bases and J shed 5 bases, with 6 bases lying between them. This CDR3 is built from 11 residues. Looked up from germline, CDR1 is MNHEY and CDR2 is SVGEGT. Here the CDR3 DNA reads TGTGCCAGCAGTAGGGGGACTGAAGCTTTCTTT. Amino acid sequence: CASSRGTEAFF.

This clone was observed a few times. This chain links TRBV5-1 with TRBJ2-1; possible D gene TRBD2, 5 bases. The CDR3 spans 13 residues. The germline V gene encodes CDR1 SGHRS and CDR2 YFSETQ. The germline V and J ends were trimmed by 3 bases and 7 bases, with 11 bases remaining between them. The CDR3 loop is CASSWGATNEQFF. The CDR3 DNA reads TGCGCCAGCAGCTGGGGAGCCACAAATGAGCAGTTCTTC.

The V and J genes are TRBV4-2 and TRBJ2-5; 9 nucleotides align to TRBD1. The germline V gene encodes CDR1 LGHNA and CDR2 YNFKEQ. The CDR3 is 15 residues long. The ends lost 1 base at V and 5 bases at J; junction bases unmatched: 5. CDR3 sequence reads: CASSQGTGDGETQYF. CDR3 sequence (DNA): TGTGCCAGCAGCCAAGGGACAGGGGACGGGGAGACCCAGTACTTC.

The chain carries TRBV4-3 and TRBJ2-7, with TRBD2 matching 8 bases. Germline trimming cut 1 base from V and 4 bases from J; bases unmatched to any gene: 12. From germline, CDR1 is LGHNA and CDR2 YSLEER. This CDR3 contains 17 residues. CDR3 in DNA: TGCGCCAGCAGCCAAGGGGTCGCGGGAGGTCTAAAGTACGAGCAGTACTTC. Translated: CASSQGVAGGLKYEQYF.

V is TRBV30 and J is TRBJ1-2; TRBD1 aligns across 8 bases. The CDR3 loop spans 20 amino acids. From germline, CDR1 is GTSNPN and CDR2 SVGIG (reference sequence). V lost 0 bases, J lost 5 bases, and 23 bases stayed unmatched. In DNA form, the CDR3 reads TGTGCCTGGAGTGTAACACTCTCCCGATACCCCGGGACAGGACAATATGGCTACACCTTC. Encoded protein: CAWSVTLSRYPGTGQYGYTF. Filled out from reference TRBV30 and TRBJ1-2, the complete variable domain reads SQTIHQWPATLVQPVGSPLSLECTVEGTSNPNLYWYRQAAGRGLQLLFYSVGIGQISSEVPQNLSASRPQDRQFILSSKKLLLSDSGFYLCAWSVTLSRYPGTGQYGYTFGSGTRLTVV.

Written as DNA, the CDR3 is TGTGCCAGCAGGCCAGGACTAGCGGGAGAGACCCAGTACTTC. This encodes CASRPGLAGETQYF. This chain connects TRBV28 to TRBJ2-5, with 11 bases matching TRBD2. The CDR3 has 14 amino acids. Germline V gene data show CDR1 as MDHEN and CDR2 as SYDVKM. The V gene end was trimmed by 6 bases and the J gene end by 4 bases; junction bases not matched to a gene: 4.

This sequence joins TRBV6-5 and TRBJ1-3, with a weak D call TRBD1 (6 bases). V was pared by 0 bases and J by 8 bases, with 17 bases between. This CDR3 is 16 amino acids long. The germline V gene has CDR1 MNHEY and CDR2 SVGAGI. The CDR3 DNA reads TGTGCCAGCAGTTACTCGAGAGGGGGGGTCGGCCACACCATATATTTT. It codes for CASSYSRGGVGHTIYF.

The CDR3: CASSGIAKNIQYF. The CDR3 nucleotides read TGTGCCAGTAGCGGTATAGCCAAAAACATTCAGTACTTC. The V gene is TRBV19, the J gene TRBJ2-4, with D unresolved. CDR3 length: 13 residues. V shed 6 bases and J shed 0 bases, with 6 bases lying between them. CDR1 and CDR2 from the germline V gene are LNHDA and SQIVND (reference sequence). Based on the CDR3 plus reference TRBV19 and TRBJ2-4, the full variable domain is DGGITQSPKYLFRKEGQNVTLSCEQNLNHDAMYWYRQDPGQGLRLIYYSQIVNDFQKGDIAEGYSVSREKKESFPLTVTSAQKNPTAFYLCASSGIAKNIQYFGAGTRLSVL.

This chain joins TRBV19 and TRBJ2-2, with TRBD2 identical over 12 bases. J lost 5 bases, V lost 3 bases, and 10 bases had no gene match. Germline values: CDR1 LNHDA, CDR2 SQIVND (reference sequence). The CDR3 totals 18 residues. The CDR3 region has the DNA TGTGCCAGTAGTATTGGACTAGCGGGACAGTCTAATACCGGGGAGCTGTTTTTT. It is translated as CASSIGLAGQSNTGELFF.

V is TRBV2 and J is TRBJ2-7; the D gene is possibly TRBD2 (5 bases). Trimming removed 4 bases from V and 3 bases from J, with 13 bases in between. This CDR3 spans 14 amino acids. Germline V CDR1 and CDR2: SNHLY, FYNNEI. CDR3 DNA: TGTGCCAGCAGTGTGGTTGGGAGCAACTACGAGCAGTACTTC. As protein: CASSVVGSNYEQYF.

The chain recombines TRBV28 with TRBJ2-5; D is unclear. Trimming left V 2 bases short and J 7 bases short, with 11 bases between. CDR3 size: 13 residues. Germline assignment: CDR1 MDHEN and CDR2 SYDVKM. The CDR3, as DNA: TGTGCCAGCAGTTTAGAAGCCCATGGGACCCAGTACTTC. Translation gives CASSLEAHGTQYF.

This chain joins TRBV9 and TRBJ1-1; D uncertain. V lost 0 bases, J lost 0 bases, and 6 bases lay in between. The germline CDR1 and CDR2 sequences are SGDLS and YYNGEE. This CDR3 spans 14 amino acids. CDR3 loop: CASSVAEMNTEAFF. CDR3 bases: TGTGCCAGCAGCGTAGCCGAGATGAACACTGAAGCTTTCTTT.

This clone has only one observation. This chain links TRBV7-8 with TRBJ2-7; D is unclear. This CDR3 spans 15 amino acids. With 1 base removed from V and 1 base from J, the gap between germline ends came to 11 bases. Looked up from germline, CDR1 is SGHVS and CDR2 is FQNEAQ. CDR3 in DNA: TGTGCCAGCAGCTTAGAACGGAGCGCTTCCTACGAGCAGTACTTC. Its protein is CASSLERSASYEQYF.

V and J are TRBV28 and TRBJ2-4; 7 bases are a match to TRBD1. Looked up from germline, CDR1 is MDHEN and CDR2 is SYDVKM. Unmatched junction bases numbered 5, after V lost 6 bases and J lost 0 bases. This CDR3 is 15 amino acids long. The CDR3 reads CASSNRGPAKNIQYF. In nucleotides, the CDR3 is TGTGCCAGCAGCAACAGGGGTCCAGCCAAAAACATTCAGTACTTC.

V usage is TRBV7-9 and J usage is TRBJ1-2; D gene ambiguous. The germline gives CDR1 SEHNR, CDR2 FQNEAQ (reference sequence). This CDR3 region has 15 residues. V was pared by 5 bases and J by 5 bases, with 18 bases between. CDR3 protein: CASSPLRGIGYGYTF. In DNA form, the CDR3 reads TGTGCCAGCAGCCCCCTTCGGGGAATTGGGTATGGCTACACCTTC.

The J gene is TRBJ2-1, the V gene TRBV15, with D maybe TRBD1 (6 bases). This CDR3 is built from 19 residues. V lost 3 bases to trimming and J lost 0 bases, with 21 bases between them. Germline values: CDR1 LNHNV, CDR2 YYDKDF (reference sequence). CDR3 sequence reads: CATSRDRPTRGFSYNEQFF. CDR3 nucleotides: TGTGCCACCAGCAGGGACAGACCCACACGGGGATTCTCCTACAATGAGCAGTTCTTC.

The chain has TRBV28 and TRBJ1-5; D gene uncertain. Germline CDR1 is MDHEN and CDR2 is SYDVKM. V lost 2 bases and J lost 0, with 11 bases in between. The CDR3 has 16 residues. The CDR3 loop is CASSLGRGFSNQPQHF. DNA for the CDR3: TGTGCCAGCAGTTTAGGGCGAGGGTTTAGCAATCAGCCCCAGCATTTT. The full variable domain, completed using reference TRBV28 and TRBJ1-5, is DVKVTQSSRYLVKRTGEKVFLECVQDMDHENMFWYRQDPGLGLRLIYFSYDVKMKEKGDIPEGYSVSREKKERFSLILESASTNQTSMYLCASSLGRGFSNQPQHFGDGTRLSIL.

The chain uses TRBV5-1 and TRBJ2-1, with TRBD1 matching over 8 bases. CDR1 is SGHRS and CDR2 is YFSETQ in the germline V gene. There are 16 residues in the CDR3. Trimming at V came to 3 bases and at J to 8 bases, leaving 13 bases not matched to a gene. The CDR3 region has the DNA TGCGCCAGCAGCTGGCCTCGGGGGACAGGACTTGATGAGCAGTTCTTC. Translating gives CASSWPRGTGLDEQFF.

Notes on this clone: The same CDR3 is also encoded by other DNA sequences in this sample. V usage is TRBV24-1 and J usage is TRBJ2-7; TRBD1 aligns across 7 bases. Germline values: CDR1 KGHDR, CDR2 SFDVKD. The ends lost 3 bases at V and 1 base at J; junction bases unmatched: 2. The length of the CDR3 is 14 residues. CDR3 amino acids: CATSDTGQSYEQYF. The CDR3 bases are TGTGCCACCAGTGATACGGGACAGTCCTACGAGCAGTACTTC.

The V gene is TRBV24-1, the J gene TRBJ2-5, with TRBD1 as a possible D gene (7 bases). Germline V lookup: CDR1 KGHDR, CDR2 SFDVKD. The CDR3 totals 18 residues. V was shortened by 3 bases and J by 0 bases, with 19 bases between the two germline ends. The CDR3 here is CATSDPIGGGGYQETQYF. In DNA, the CDR3 is TGTGCCACCAGTGATCCCATAGGAGGAGGGGGCTACCAAGAGACCCAGTACTTC.

This chain uses TRBV19 with TRBJ2-2; TRBD2 matches 8 bases. V lost 3 bases, J lost 7 bases, and 4 bases stayed unmatched. CDR1 LNHDA and CDR2 SQIVND come from the germline V gene (reference sequence). The CDR3 contains 14 residues. The CDR3 protein is CASSIGLAGGELFF. The DNA for the CDR3 is TGTGCCAGTAGTATTGGGCTAGCGGGCGGGGAGCTGTTTTTT.

The chain employs TRBV19 and TRBJ1-4, with 7 nucleotides matching TRBD1. The CDR3 runs to 15 residues. Germline trimming cut 5 bases from V and 1 base from J; bases unmatched to any gene: 4. Germline values: CDR1 LNHDA, CDR2 SQIVND (reference sequence). As DNA, the CDR3 is TGTGCCAGTAGTGCAGGGGGGAGAACTAATGAAAAACTGTTTTTT. It translates to CASSAGGRTNEKLFF. Looking up the rest from reference TRBV19 and TRBJ1-4 gives the full variable domain: DGGITQSPKYLFRKEGQNVTLSCEQNLNHDAMYWYRQDPGQGLRLIYYSQIVNDFQKGDIAEGYSVSREKKESFPLTVTSAQKNPTAFYLCASSAGGRTNEKLFFGSGTQLSVL.

The chain links TRBV5-6 to TRBJ2-5, with unresolved D. Germline V gene sequence: CDR1 SGHDT, CDR2 YYEEEE. CDR3 length: 13 amino acids. V dropped 7 bases and J dropped 1 base, with 11 bases sitting between them. In DNA, the CDR3 is TGTGCCAGCGGTCTCCGGTTCCAAGAGACCCAGTACTTC. This codes for CASGLRFQETQYF. Filled out from reference TRBV5-6 and TRBJ2-5, the complete variable domain reads DAGVTQSPTHLIKTRGQQVTLRCSPKSGHDTVSWYQQALGQGPQFIFQYYEEEERQRGNFPDRFSGHQFPNYSSELNVNALLLGDSALYLCASGLRFQETQYFGPGTRLLVL.

The rearrangement uses TRBV3-1 (or the pseudogene TRBV3-2) and TRBJ2-1, with 8 bases identical to TRBD2. The length of the CDR3 is 12 residues. V lost 5 bases, J lost 8 bases, and 2 bases stayed unmatched. Looked up from germline, CDR1 is LGHDT and CDR2 is YNNKEL (reference sequence). CDR3 sequence: CASSISGDEQFF. In DNA form, the CDR3 reads TGTGCCAGCAGCATTAGCGGGGATGAGCAGTTCTTC.

The chain has TRBV3-1 (or the pseudogene TRBV3-2) and TRBJ2-7, with 9 bases aligning to TRBD1. The junction had 2 bases not matched to a gene; V was cut back by 4 bases and J by 4 bases. Germline loops: CDR1 LGHDT, CDR2 YNNKEL (reference sequence). The CDR3 sequence is 13 residues long. In nucleotides, the CDR3 is TGTGCCAGCAGCCCGGGACAGGGATACGAGCAGTACTTC. As protein: CASSPGQGYEQYF.